The next 21 T cell receptor beta chains were all read from a single sample in a study of technical replicates of blood from a few donors. The data were produced by immunoSEQ multiplex PCR, yet TCRdb's version contains in-frame clones alone and is incomplete. The sample shows some 47,000 clones, approximately 90% of them seen only once. The sample was PBMCs. These receptors were collected from a human donor in good health. Some clones in this sample may be carry-over from other donors' samples.

This chain uses TRBV10-3 with TRBJ2-7; 9 bases line up with TRBD1. The V gene end was trimmed by 6 bases and the J gene end by 5 bases; junction bases not matched to a gene: 8. This CDR3 comprises 14 residues. Germline CDR1 ENHRY, CDR2 SYGVKD. The chain's CDR3 is CAISEGQGIHEQYF. The CDR3 bases are TGTGCCATCAGCGAGGGACAGGGAATCCACGAGCAGTACTTC.

The chain combines TRBV7-2 with TRBJ2-7; 8 nucleotides line up with TRBD2. The CDR3 is 17 amino acids. V trimming: 1 base; J trimming: 0 bases; junction bases outside the gene matches: 8. CDR1 is SGHTA and CDR2 is FQGNSA in the germline V gene. The CDR3 spells CASSLEDGGASSYEQYF. The CDR3 DNA sequence: TGTGCCAGCAGCTTAGAGGACGGGGGGGCGAGCTCCTACGAGCAGTACTTC.

The table lists this clone with a few counts. The chain has TRBV11-1 and TRBJ2-3; TRBD2 matches at 10 bases. Germline CDR1 SGHAT, CDR2 FQDESV (reference sequence). The CDR3 extends over 15 amino acids. V shed 2 bases and J 4 bases; nucleotides not matched to a gene: 3. CDR3 in DNA: TGTGCCAGCAGCTTAACTAGCGGGAACCCAGATACGCAGTATTTT. Its protein is CASSLTSGNPDTQYF.

The chain joins TRBV10-3 to TRBJ1-6; 9 nucleotides line up with TRBD1. V dropped 11 bases and J dropped 10; count of bases not matched to a gene: 18. Germline V gene data show CDR1 as ENHRY and CDR2 as SYGVKD. The CDR3 contains 16 residues. In DNA form, the CDR3 reads TGTGCCTCCTCGAGGGGACAGGGTATCGACGGGTCACCCCTCCACTTT. Its translation: CASSRGQGIDGSPLHF.

This chain connects TRBV7-2 to TRBJ1-5, with 7 bases aligning to TRBD1. This CDR3 is built from 12 residues. CDR1 SGHTA and CDR2 FQGNSA come from the germline V gene. With 7 bases clipped from V and 4 bases from J, the junction kept 1 base outside the gene matches. CDR3 region: CASKQGNQPQHF. CDR3 DNA: TGTGCCAGCAAACAGGGGAATCAGCCCCAGCATTTT.

Worth noting for this clone: In the same sample, other DNA sequences code for this CDR3. The CDR3 reads CAWDRVNTGELFF. The CDR3 nucleotides are TGTGCCTGGGACAGGGTTAACACCGGGGAGCTGTTTTTT. This sequence joins TRBV30 and TRBJ2-2, with 7 positions matching TRBD1. CDR3 length: 13 amino acids. From germline, CDR1 is GTSNPN and CDR2 SVGIG (reference sequence). V gave up 5 bases and J gave up 2 bases; unmatched junction bases: 2.

The chain couples TRBV19 to TRBJ2-7, with D maybe TRBD1 (7 bases). The CDR3 runs 13 residues. Germline CDR1 is LNHDA and CDR2 is SQIVND (reference sequence). V was trimmed by 6 bases and J by 3 bases, leaving 12 bases between them. CDR3 residues: CASRGRGDYEQYF. In DNA form, the CDR3 reads TGTGCCAGTAGGGGCAGGGGGGACTACGAGCAGTACTTC.

V usage is TRBV7-2 and J usage is TRBJ2-1; 11 bases are shared with TRBD2. Germline V CDR1 and CDR2: SGHTA, FQGNSA. Germline trimming cut 0 bases from V and 8 bases from J; bases unmatched to any gene: 15. This CDR3 has 19 amino acids. The CDR3 region is CASSLAPQLAGEKEDEQFF. The DNA of the CDR3 is TGTGCCAGCAGCTTAGCCCCTCAACTAGCGGGGGAGAAGGAAGATGAGCAGTTCTTC.

The chain employs TRBV6-5 and TRBJ1-2, with a tentative D call TRBD1 (6 bases). The length of the CDR3 is 13 residues. V was pared by 6 bases and J by 5 bases, with 13 bases between. Germline assignment: CDR1 MNHEY and CDR2 SVGAGI. CDR3 region: CASRSGGAYGYTF. DNA of the CDR3: TGTGCCAGCAGGTCGGGGGGCGCGTATGGCTACACCTTC.

This chain connects TRBV6-5 to TRBJ2-1; 10 bases are shared with TRBD2. This CDR3 has 13 amino acids. J lost 7 bases, V lost 5 bases, and 2 bases had no gene match. CDR1 is MNHEY and CDR2 is SVGAGI in the germline V gene. CDR3 coding DNA: TGTGCCAGCAGTAGCGGGAGGGCGAATGAGCAGTTCTTC. Its protein product is CASSSGRANEQFF.

V and J are TRBV4-1 and TRBJ1-5; perhaps TRBD1 as D (6 bases). The CDR3 has 16 amino acids. Germline-derived CDR1 and CDR2 are MGHRA and YSYEKL. V dropped 0 bases and J dropped 7 bases, with 16 bases sitting between them. CDR3 loop: CASSQDIRGAGQPQHF. The CDR3 region has the DNA TGCGCCAGCAGCCAAGATATTCGGGGGGCTGGACAGCCCCAGCATTTT.

This sequence joins TRBV10-3 and TRBJ2-7, with D tentatively TRBD2 (5 bases). The CDR3 has 15 amino acids. The V end lost 3 bases, the J end lost 4 bases, and 16 bases lay between the germline ends. Germline loops: CDR1 ENHRY, CDR2 SYGVKD. The CDR3 loop is CAISDPLGSSYEQYF. The CDR3 nucleotides are TGTGCCATCAGTGACCCTCTTGGGAGTAGTTACGAGCAGTACTTC.

In its sample, this clone was seen once. The chain carries TRBV7-2 and TRBJ1-6; no clear D gene. Trimming removed 1 base from V and 7 bases from J, with 11 bases in between. CDR1 is SGHTA, CDR2 FQGNSA, per germline. CDR3 length equals 15 residues. Here the CDR3 reads CASSLGRQGNSPLHF. In DNA, the CDR3 is TGTGCCAGCAGCTTAGGCCGACAAGGCAATTCACCCCTCCACTTT.

The chain carries TRBV19 and TRBJ2-6; TRBD2 might be the D (5 bases). The germline V gene has CDR1 LNHDA and CDR2 SQIVND (reference sequence). This CDR3 is built from 14 residues. The V end was cut by 7 bases, the J end by 0 bases, with 7 bases between. CDR3 in amino acids: CASTRASGANVLTF. The CDR3 nucleotides read TGTGCCAGTACGAGGGCCTCTGGGGCCAACGTCCTGACTTTC.

The genes are TRBV4-2 and TRBJ1-2, with TRBD1 as a possible D gene (6 bases). The ends were cut back, 1 base at V and 1 base at J, with 7 bases in the middle. The germline CDR1 and CDR2 sequences are LGHNA and YNFKEQ. This CDR3 comprises 14 residues. CDR3 bases: TGTGCCAGCAGCCAAGTGGACAGTAACTATGGCTACACCTTC. Protein sequence: CASSQVDSNYGYTF.

J is TRBJ2-1 and V is TRBV5-5; the D gene is possibly TRBD2 (6 bases). Germline V gene sequence: CDR1 SGHKS, CDR2 YYEKEE (reference sequence). This CDR3 comprises 13 residues. Trimming removed 4 bases at V and 7 bases at J, with 12 bases between. The CDR3 sequence: CASSAVGRNEQFF. CDR3 nucleotide sequence: TGTGCCAGCAGCGCGGTGGGGAGGAATGAGCAGTTCTTC.

The chain joins TRBV6-5 to TRBJ2-5; 13 bases are shared with TRBD2. Germline V lookup: CDR1 MNHEY, CDR2 SVGAGI. Losses at the gene ends were 6 bases for V and 3 bases for J; bases not matched to a gene: 4. This CDR3 has 15 residues. Here the CDR3 reads CASRGLAGREETQYF. The CDR3 DNA is TGTGCCAGCAGGGGACTAGCGGGACGAGAAGAGACCCAGTACTTC.

DNA for the CDR3: TGTGCCAGCAGCCCGACAGGAAGCCTAACCTACGAGCAGTACTTC. Amino acid sequence: CASSPTGSLTYEQYF. The genes are TRBV7-2 and TRBJ2-7; D possibly corresponds to TRBD1 (6 bases). The CDR3 is 15 amino acids. Germline V gene lookup returns CDR1 SGHTA and CDR2 FQGNSA. Trimming removed 5 bases from V and 2 bases from J, with 16 bases in between.

The gene calls are TRBV7-9 and TRBJ2-5; 10 nucleotides align to TRBD1. Germline loops: CDR1 SEHNR, CDR2 FQNEAQ (reference sequence). There are 16 residues in the CDR3. V dropped 1 base and J dropped 2; count of bases not matched to a gene: 4. The CDR3 DNA reads TGTGCCAGCAGCTTAGGGGACAGGGGAAGACAAGAGACCCAGTACTTC. Amino acid sequence: CASSLGDRGRQETQYF.

This chain joins TRBV7-2 and TRBJ1-3, with 7 bases identical to TRBD1. The CDR3 runs 13 residues. V lost 5 bases and J lost 4; bases outside the gene matches: 2. Per the germline V gene, CDR1 is SGHTA and CDR2 is FQGNSA. The CDR3 loop is CASSLGQGNTIYF. CDR3 sequence (DNA): TGTGCCAGCAGCCTGGGACAGGGAAACACCATATATTTT. Full variable domain (outside the CDR3, taken from reference TRBV7-2 and TRBJ1-3): GAGVSQSPSNKVTEKGKDVELRCDPISGHTALYWYRQSLGQGLEFLIYFQGNSAPDKSGLPSDRFSAERTGGSVSTLTIQRTQQEDSAVYLCASSLGQGNTIYFGEGSWLTVV.

This clone was observed a single time. The chain employs TRBV7-3 and TRBJ2-1, with TRBD1 identical over 7 bases. Germline V gives CDR1 SGHTA, CDR2 FQGTGA. The length of the CDR3 is 14 residues. Trimming cost V 1 base and J 6 bases; bases outside gene matches: 3. This CDR3 is CASSLMAGGNEQFF. In DNA, the CDR3 is TGTGCCAGCAGCTTAATGGCAGGGGGCAATGAGCAGTTCTTC.